Included here is one T cell receptor (beta chain) sequence, with context. Authors' data handling: Amplification of reference gene primers provided the estimated nucleated cell counts. The repertoire was sequenced with immunoSEQ multiplex PCR; TCRdb's copy has only in-frame clones and lacks some. The V and J calls and the clone size are those of that table, but D and trimming were determined from the DNA. The repertoire holds roughly 140,000 clones, 70% to 90% seen once, with 8% in the top ten. Seattle's enrolled individuals joined amid active infection and were then monitored longitudinally. The V and J ends lost 3 bases and 5 bases, in that order; junction bases with no gene match: 6. The germline CDR1 and CDR2 sequences are MGHDK and SYGVNS. The CDR3 has 15 residues. The data originate from a study of blood T cell repertoires in COVID-19. Overall study context: Nucleic acid was either cDNA or gDNA, and it came from T cells, B-cell-depleted T cells, or PBMCs.

The receptor was isolated from a woman aged 60 to 75 with COVID-19, enrolled during active disease. The sequencing sample was made of peripheral blood. The gene calls are TRBV25-1 and TRBJ1-2; 10 positions match TRBD1. The chain's CDR3 is CASSDMGQGYYGYTF. CDR3 nucleotide sequence: TGTGCCAGCAGTGATATGGGACAGGGGTATTATGGCTACACCTTC.